Listed here is a single TCR beta chain. Its antigen is unidentified. 60 Vbeta and 13 Jbeta primers were used in PCR. The assay was immunoSEQ multiplex PCR, and TCRdb's table has in-frame clones only and misses some. The sample holds about 120,000 clones; less than 80% are singletons and the top ten take 8% to 9.5%. The data belong to a study of cytomegalovirus exposure and HLA in healthy donors. About the study: An early data release held around 80 million unique TCRs from HLA-typed donors. Study-wide findings and caveats: When the data were analyzed later, several of the most significant clusters appeared to be linked to common viral pathogens. In a later analysis, TCR beta V- and J-gene trimming showed a link to a missense DCLRE1C variant.

The germline V gene encodes CDR1 SGHVS and CDR2 FQNEAQ. The CDR3 is 15 amino acids. V lost 10 bases to trimming and J lost 2 bases; unmatched junction nucleotides: 10. Despite likely unrecorded immune exposures, the donors were nominally healthy at the time of sampling. The receptor's source is a woman in her 40s in good health and CMV-seropositive. The rearrangement links TRBV7-8 to TRBJ2-1, with 8 nucleotides matching TRBD2. The sample taken for sequencing was PBMCs. The CDR3 bases are TGTGCCACCATGAGTAGCGGGATGACCTACAATGAGCAGTTCTTC. Its translation: CATMSSGMTYNEQFF.